This T cell receptor beta chain was observed in a study of T cell changes during pregnancy in multiple sclerosis (dated 2019 in TCRdb). Regarding the research as a whole: In women with multiple sclerosis, the researchers looked at how the T cell repertoire shifted as pregnancy progressed.

The library was produced with the immunoSEQ multiplex PCR assay. Not all clones reach the TCRdb copy of this immuneACCESS table, which keeps in-frame sequences only. Checked studies attribute under half of the gap to unresolved V genes and leave the rest unexplained. This sample comprises 80,000 to 95,000 clones, just under 95% of them detected only once. Under 1.5% of the sample goes to the ten largest clones. In the case of this clone: The specificity of this receptor is unknown. Nothing much larger sits one base from this clone, and base qualities are not available.

Relative to germline, V is missing 3 bases and J is missing 7 bases, with 7 bases of the junction outside any gene match. CDR1 and CDR2 (SNHLY, FYNNEI) derive from the germline V gene. Counted from cysteine to phenylalanine, this CDR3 has 15 amino acids. CDR3 DNA is the only sequence kept; it has 45 bases, read in frame from the first base. The specimen comprised peripheral blood, sampled in the third trimester of pregnancy. This TCR was sampled from a female donor in good health, enrolled as a control in a pregnancy study. This chain is built from TRBV2 and TRBJ1-5, with TRBD1 matching 9 junction bases. Read as DNA, the sequence is TGTGCCAGCAGTGAGGGACAGGGAGTAAGGCAGCCCCAGCATTTT. Its coded protein is CASSEGQGVRQPQHF.